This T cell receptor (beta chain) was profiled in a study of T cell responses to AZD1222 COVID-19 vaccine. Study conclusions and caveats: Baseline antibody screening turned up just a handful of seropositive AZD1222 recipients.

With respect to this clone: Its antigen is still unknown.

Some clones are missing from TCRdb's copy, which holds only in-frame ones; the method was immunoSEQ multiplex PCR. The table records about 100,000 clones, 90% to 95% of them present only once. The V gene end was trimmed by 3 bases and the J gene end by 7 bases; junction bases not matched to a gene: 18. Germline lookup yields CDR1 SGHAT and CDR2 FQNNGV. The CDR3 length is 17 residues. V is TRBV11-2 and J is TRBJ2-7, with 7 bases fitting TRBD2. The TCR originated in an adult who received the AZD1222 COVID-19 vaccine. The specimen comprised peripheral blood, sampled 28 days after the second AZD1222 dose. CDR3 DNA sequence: TGTGCCAGCAGCTTTCCGGGGGGAGTATCTGTGGTTGTGGAGCAGTACTTC. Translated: CASSFPGGVSVVVEQYF.